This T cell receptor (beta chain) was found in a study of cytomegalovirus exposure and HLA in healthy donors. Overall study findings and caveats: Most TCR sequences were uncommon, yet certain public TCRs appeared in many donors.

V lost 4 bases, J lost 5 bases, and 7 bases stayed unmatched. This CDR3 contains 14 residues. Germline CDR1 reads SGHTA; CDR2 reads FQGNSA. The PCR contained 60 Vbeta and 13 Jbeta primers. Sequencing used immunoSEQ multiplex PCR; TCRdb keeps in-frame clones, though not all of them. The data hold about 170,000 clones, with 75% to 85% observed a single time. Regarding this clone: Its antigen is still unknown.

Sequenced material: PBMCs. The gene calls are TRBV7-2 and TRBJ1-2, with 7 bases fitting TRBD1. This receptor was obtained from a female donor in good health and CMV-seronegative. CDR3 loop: CASSSTTGPYGYTF. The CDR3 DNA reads TGTGCCAGCAGCTCTACGACAGGGCCTTATGGCTACACCTTC.